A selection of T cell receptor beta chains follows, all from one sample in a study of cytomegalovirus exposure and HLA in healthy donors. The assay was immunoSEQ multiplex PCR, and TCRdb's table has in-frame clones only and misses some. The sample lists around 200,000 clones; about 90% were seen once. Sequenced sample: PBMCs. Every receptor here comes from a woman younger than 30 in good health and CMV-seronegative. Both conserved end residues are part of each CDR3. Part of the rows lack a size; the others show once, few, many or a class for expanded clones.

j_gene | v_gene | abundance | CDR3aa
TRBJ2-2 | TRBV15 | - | CATSREGARSGELFF
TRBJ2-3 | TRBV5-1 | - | CASSWASAGTDTQYF
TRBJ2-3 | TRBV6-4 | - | CASSDSSLGPDTQYF
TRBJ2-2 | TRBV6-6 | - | CASSYSRQGVSGELFF
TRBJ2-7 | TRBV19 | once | CASSPRTSGIRAYEQYF
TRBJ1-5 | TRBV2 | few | CASRPTGVGNQPQHF
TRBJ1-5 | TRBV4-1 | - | CASSQDRQAYQPQHF
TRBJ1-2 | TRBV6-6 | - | CASSDRGLGYGYTF
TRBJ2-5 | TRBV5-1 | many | CASSLGTSVKVETQYF
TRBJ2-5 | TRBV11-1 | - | CASSLVGYREETQYF
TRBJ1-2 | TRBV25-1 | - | CASKTGGDGYTF
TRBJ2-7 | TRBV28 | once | CASRDRVIYEQYF
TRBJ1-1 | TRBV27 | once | CASRRDRGGTEAFF
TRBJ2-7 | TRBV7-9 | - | CASSLGNRGYEQYF
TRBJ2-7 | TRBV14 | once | CASSLEREPDEQYF
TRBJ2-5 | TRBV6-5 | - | CASRLDQTQYF
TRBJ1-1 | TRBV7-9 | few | CASSPGQATEAFF
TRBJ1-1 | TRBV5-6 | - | CASSLGSYGWGVF
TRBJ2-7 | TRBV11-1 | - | CASSWGQSGTYEQYF
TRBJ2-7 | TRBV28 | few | CASSFGRLAGVWRDEQYF
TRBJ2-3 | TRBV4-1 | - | CASSQEFPSEDTQYF
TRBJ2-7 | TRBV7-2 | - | CASSLDRTYEQYF
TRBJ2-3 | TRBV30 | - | CAWSVRSYSTDTQYF
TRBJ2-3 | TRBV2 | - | CATRTSGTDTQYF
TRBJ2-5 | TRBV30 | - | CAWSAIGHSSPSETQYF
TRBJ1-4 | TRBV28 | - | CASSSPIHRATNEKLFF
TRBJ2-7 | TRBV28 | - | CASSLDGRYLREQYF
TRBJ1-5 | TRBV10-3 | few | CAIRAGPSQPQHF
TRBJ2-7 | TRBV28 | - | CASSKTMTGRRYEQYF
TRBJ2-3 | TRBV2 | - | CASDGADSTSTDTQYF
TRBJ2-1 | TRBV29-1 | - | CSVEDRGTGVTNEQFF
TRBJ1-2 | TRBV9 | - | CASSTTGRTNYGYTF
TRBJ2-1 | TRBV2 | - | CASRTSGSSYNEQFF
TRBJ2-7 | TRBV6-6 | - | CASSYVEDGYEQYF
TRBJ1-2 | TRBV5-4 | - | CASSSLSRFTGWGDGYTF
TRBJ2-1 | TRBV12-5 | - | CASGTTSYNEQFF
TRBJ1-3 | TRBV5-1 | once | CASSSQGTGNTIYF
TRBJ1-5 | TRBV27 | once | CASSFRAGDFQPQHF
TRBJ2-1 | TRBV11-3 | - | CASSLGGQGEQFF
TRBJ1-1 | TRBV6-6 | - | CASSYDRGPNTEAFF